This TCR beta chain was obtained from a study of cytomegalovirus exposure and HLA in healthy donors. Healthy people donating bone marrow made up the donors. Of note for this clone: The antigen is undetermined.

Trimming removed 4 bases at V and 0 bases at J, with 6 bases between. This CDR3 has 13 residues. CDR1 and CDR2 (germline): SGHNT, YYREEE (reference sequence). Both 60 Vbeta primers and 13 Jbeta primers went into the PCR. TCRdb's copy holds only in-frame clones and misses some; the assay was immunoSEQ multiplex PCR. The table records some 120,000 clones, roughly a tenth of them present only once. General observations from the study: Presence/absence comparisons presumed near-even sequencing depth among donors. Among immune exposure information, only CMV serostatus was available. Specificity of a few CMV-associated chains for CMV antigens was verified in vitro.

The sequence came from a young woman in good health and CMV-seropositive. The chain joins TRBV5-4 to TRBJ2-3; D is uncertain. Sequencing was performed on PBMCs. CDR3 loop: CASSTYSTDTQYF. CDR3 DNA: TGTGCCAGCAGCACATATAGCACAGATACGCAGTATTTT.